A single sample gave rise to the 25 T cell receptor beta chains below, sequenced in a study of T cell responses to AZD1222 COVID-19 vaccine. Profiling relied on immunoSEQ multiplex PCR, and the TCRdb table lists in-frame clones only, not all of them. The sample shows around 53,000 clones, 65% to 90% of them seen only once. The sequences come from peripheral blood, collected 28 days after the second AZD1222 dose. Every receptor here comes from an adult who received the AZD1222 COVID-19 vaccine.

The chain has TRBV27 and TRBJ1-2, with 9 positions matching TRBD1. V dropped 6 bases and J dropped 7; count of bases not matched to a gene: 0. The CDR3 spans 11 residues. CDR1 and CDR2 from the germline V gene are MNHEY and SMNVEV (reference sequence). CDR3: CASRTGGGYTF. The CDR3 DNA is TGTGCCAGCAGGACAGGGGGTGGCTACACCTTC.

This clone was detected once. The chain carries TRBV7-9 and TRBJ2-7, with 11 bases that match TRBD2. After removal of 2 bases from V and 4 bases from J, the junction contained 7 bases not matched to a gene. CDR1 is SEHNR and CDR2 is FQNEAQ in the germline V gene (reference sequence). The CDR3 length is 16 residues. The CDR3 region has the DNA TGTGCCAGCAGCTTAAGGCTAGCGGGAGGACGGTACGAGCAGTACTTC. It translates to CASSLRLAGGRYEQYF.

This rearrangement joins TRBV7-9 to TRBJ2-5; 8 nucleotides agree with TRBD1. The CDR3 totals 16 residues. J lost 5 bases, V lost 5 bases, and 13 bases had no gene match. Germline V gene sequence: CDR1 SEHNR, CDR2 FQNEAQ (reference sequence). The CDR3 here is CASSTQGVPSKETQYF. The CDR3 DNA reads TGTGCCAGCAGCACACAGGGGGTACCATCCAAGGAGACCCAGTACTTC.

The gene calls are TRBV7-6 and TRBJ2-5, with 12 bases matching TRBD2. This CDR3 has 16 amino acids. The germline V gene has CDR1 SGHVS and CDR2 FNYEAQ. Germline trimming cut 4 bases from V and 5 bases from J; bases unmatched to any gene: 8. The CDR3 loop is CASSSSSGRARETQYF. As DNA, the CDR3 is TGTGCCAGCAGCTCTTCTAGCGGGAGGGCCCGGGAGACCCAGTACTTC.

The rearrangement joins TRBV5-1 to TRBJ2-2; TRBD2 might be the D (5 bases). The germline V and J ends were trimmed by 4 bases and 0 bases, with 13 bases remaining between them. The V gene's germline CDR1 is SGHRS and CDR2 YFSETQ. The CDR3 length is 16 residues. The CDR3 DNA sequence: TGCGCCAGCAGCCCGCGGGCCCAGGCGAACACCGGGGAGCTGTTTTTT. Amino acid sequence: CASSPRAQANTGELFF.

The chain is built from TRBV30 and TRBJ1-1; 7 nucleotides line up with TRBD1. The V and J ends lost 3 bases and 4 bases, in that order; junction bases with no gene match: 8. This CDR3 comprises 14 residues. Germline values: CDR1 GTSNPN, CDR2 SVGIG (reference sequence). CDR3 sequence reads: CAWSATPGGTEAFF. In nucleotides, the CDR3 is TGTGCCTGGAGCGCCACTCCAGGGGGCACTGAAGCTTTCTTT.

The gene calls are TRBV29-1 and TRBJ2-5, with D perhaps assigned TRBD1 or TRBD2 (5 bases each). V lost 3 bases to trimming and J lost 7 bases, with 15 bases between them. The CDR3 is 13 amino acids. From germline, CDR1 is SQVTM and CDR2 ANQGSEA. CDR3 in DNA: TGCAGCGTTGAGTGGGGGAACAGAGGGACCCAGTACTTC. Its protein is CSVEWGNRGTQYF.

The chain uses TRBV3-1 (or the pseudogene TRBV3-2) and TRBJ2-7; D may be TRBD1 (5 bases). V was trimmed by 0 bases and J by 6 bases, leaving 12 bases between them. Germline loops: CDR1 LGHDT, CDR2 YNNKEL (reference sequence). The CDR3 is made up of 14 amino acids. DNA for the CDR3: TGTGCCAGCAGCCAAGATCAGGGTCAGGGCGAGCAGTACTTC. It encodes CASSQDQGQGEQYF.

The gene calls are TRBV10-1 and TRBJ2-7; D gene unclear. Trimming removed 2 bases from V and 4 bases from J, with 12 bases in between. Germline assignment: CDR1 WNHNN and CDR2 SYGVQD (reference sequence). The CDR3 is made up of 14 amino acids. The CDR3 spells CASSEGFELYEQYF. The CDR3 DNA sequence: TGCGCCAGCAGTGAGGGTTTTGAGTTGTACGAGCAGTACTTC.

This clone has only one observation. The genes are TRBV7-2 and TRBJ1-5, with TRBD1 identical over 7 bases. J gave up 7 bases and V 1 base, and 4 bases lay outside the gene matches. This CDR3 spans 14 amino acids. CDR1 is SGHTA, CDR2 FQGNSA, per germline. CDR3 DNA sequence: TGTGCCAGCAGCTTAGAAGGGGGCTACCAGCCCCAGCATTTT. The encoded protein is CASSLEGGYQPQHF.

This clone has a single count. The chain uses TRBV6-5 and TRBJ1-5; TRBD1 matches at 7 bases. The trim removed 6 bases at V and 1 base at J, leaving 3 bases unmatched. The CDR3 loop spans 14 amino acids. Germline CDR1 reads MNHEY; CDR2 reads SVGAGI. This CDR3 reads CASRQGTSNQPQHF. The CDR3 nucleotides are TGTGCCAGCAGACAGGGGACCAGCAATCAGCCCCAGCATTTT.

The chain carries TRBV28 and TRBJ1-3; the D gene is possibly TRBD1 (5 bases). CDR3 length equals 15 residues. With 4 bases removed from V and 0 bases from J, the gap between germline ends came to 10 bases. Looked up from germline, CDR1 is MDHEN and CDR2 is SYDVKM. The CDR3, as DNA: TGTGCCAGCAGTTGGGGACTTACCTCTGGAAACACCATATATTTT. Translated: CASSWGLTSGNTIYF.

The CDR3 loop is CASTPLTGEAGGYTF. CDR3 DNA sequence: TGTGCCAGCACCCCATTGACAGGGGAAGCGGGCGGCTACACCTTC. This chain links TRBV6-2 or TRBV6-3 with TRBJ1-2; 8 bases line up with TRBD1. CDR1 MNHEY and CDR2 SVGEGT come from the germline V gene. Losses at the gene ends were 7 bases for V and 8 bases for J; bases not matched to a gene: 15. The CDR3 has 15 residues.

V is TRBV28 and J is TRBJ2-3, with unresolved D. The length of the CDR3 is 13 residues. CDR1 MDHEN and CDR2 SYDVKM come from the germline V gene. The germline V and J ends were trimmed by 8 bases and 1 base, with 10 bases remaining between them. The CDR3 spells CASLNSGTDTQYF. DNA for the CDR3: TGTGCCAGCCTTAACAGCGGCACAGATACGCAGTATTTT.

J is TRBJ1-5 and V is TRBV18; D is undetermined. This CDR3 spans 13 amino acids. Deletions cut 2 bases from V and 7 bases from J, with 9 bases between. CDR1 and CDR2 from the germline V gene are KGHSH and LQKENI. This CDR3 is CASSPGDRQPQHF. The CDR3 nucleotides are TGTGCCAGCTCACCAGGAGATCGACAGCCCCAGCATTTT.

The chain carries TRBV24-1 and TRBJ2-3; TRBD2 might be the D (5 bases). The CDR3 runs 14 residues. Germline V gene sequence: CDR1 KGHDR, CDR2 SFDVKD. Deletions cut 1 base from V and 4 bases from J, with 8 bases between. CDR3 DNA: TGTGCCACCAGTGATTTACGCGGGCCAGATACGCAGTATTTT. This translates into CATSDLRGPDTQYF.

The chain recombines TRBV6-4 with TRBJ2-3; 9 bases map to TRBD2. Germline V gives CDR1 MRHNA, CDR2 SNTAGT. Trimming took 3 bases from V and 5 from J; bases not matched to a gene: 6. CDR3 length: 15 amino acids. The chain's CDR3 is CASSETSGGRDTQYF. CDR3 in DNA: TGTGCCAGCAGTGAGACTAGCGGAGGCAGAGATACGCAGTATTTT.

This chain joins TRBV7-9 and TRBJ2-7; 8 nucleotides align to TRBD1. Germline trimming cut 5 bases from V and 2 bases from J; bases unmatched to any gene: 17. The CDR3 spans 18 residues. Looked up from germline, CDR1 is SEHNR and CDR2 is FQNEAQ (reference sequence). The CDR3 is CASSPGGLTGRLTYEQYF. CDR3 nucleotide sequence: TGTGCCAGCAGCCCAGGGGGCCTCACGGGCCGTTTAACCTACGAGCAGTACTTC. Full variable domain (rest looked up from reference TRBV7-9 and TRBJ2-7): DTGVSQNPRHKITKRGQNVTFRCDPISEHNRLYWYRQTLGQGPEFLTYFQNEAQLEKSRLLSDRFSAERPKGSFSTLEIQRTEQGDSAMYLCASSPGGLTGRLTYEQYFGPGTRLTVT.

V gene TRBV5-4 combines with J gene TRBJ1-6; no firm D call. Trimming shortened V by 0 bases and J by 10 bases, and 14 bases separated the two germline ends. Germline loops: CDR1 SGHNT, CDR2 YYREEE (reference sequence). The CDR3 loop spans 15 amino acids. In DNA form, the CDR3 reads TGTGCCAGCAGCTTGGAATTTGAGGGAGGCTCACCCCTCCACTTT. Amino acid sequence: CASSLEFEGGSPLHF.

V is TRBV6-1 and J is TRBJ1-4, with D hard to call. Trimming took off 4 bases at V and 4 bases at J, with 16 bases between the two ends. The CDR3 has 16 residues. Germline CDR1 is MNHNS and CDR2 is SASEGT. This CDR3 reads CASSGSLRGSNEKLFF. The DNA of the CDR3 is TGTGCCAGCAGTGGTAGCCTGCGCGGGAGTAATGAAAAACTGTTTTTT.

The rearrangement uses TRBV28 and TRBJ2-7, with TRBD2 as a possible D gene (6 bases). The V gene's germline CDR1 is MDHEN and CDR2 SYDVKM. V shed 5 bases and J shed 5 bases, with 19 bases lying between them. This CDR3 region has 15 residues. CDR3 DNA sequence: TGTGCCAGCAGTCGGAGGGCTTTCCCCCGGGACGAGCAGTACTTC. Its protein is CASSRRAFPRDEQYF.

The V and J genes are TRBV28 and TRBJ2-5, with a weak D call TRBD2 (7 bases). V was shortened by 4 bases and J by 13 bases, with 16 bases between the two germline ends. The CDR3 spans 12 residues. CDR1 is MDHEN, CDR2 SYDVKM, per germline. As DNA, the CDR3 is TGTGCCAGCAGTTCCAGTGGGGGGGCGTCGTACTTC. Its translation is CASSSSGGASYF. The full variable domain, its missing parts supplied by reference TRBV28 and TRBJ2-5, is DVKVTQSSRYLVKRTGEKVFLECVQDMDHENMFWYRQDPGLGLRLIYFSYDVKMKEKGDIPEGYSVSREKKERFSLILESASTNQTSMYLCASSSSGGASYFGPGTRLLVL.

This clone occurred a few times. J is TRBJ2-7 and V is TRBV9; D not certain. The CDR3 spans 14 residues. Trimming took 0 bases from V and 0 from J, leaving 7 bases between them. CDR1 and CDR2 (germline): SGDLS, YYNGEE. CDR3 coding DNA: TGTGCCAGCAGCGTAGACGTCGGCTCCTACGAGCAGTACTTC. Translation: CASSVDVGSYEQYF.

The chain links TRBV2 to TRBJ2-3, with 8 bases aligning to TRBD2. Germline CDR1 reads SNHLY; CDR2 reads FYNNEI. V was clipped by 6 bases and J by 1 base; unmatched bases: 6. The CDR3 has 15 amino acids. CDR3 nucleotides: TGTGCCAGCAGCGCCTCTAGCGGGCGCACAGATACGCAGTATTTT. Encoded protein: CASSASSGRTDTQYF. Together with reference TRBV2 and TRBJ2-3, the CDR3 gives the full variable domain: EPEVTQTPSHQVTQMGQEVILRCVPISNHLYFYWYRQILGQKVEFLVSFYNNEISEKSEIFDDQFSVERPDGSNFTLKIRSTKLEDSAMYFCASSASSGRTDTQYFGPGTRLTVL.

This clone was detected only once. The rearrangement uses TRBV28 and TRBJ2-1, with 7 nucleotides matching TRBD2. The CDR3 has 15 amino acids. Germline loops: CDR1 MDHEN, CDR2 SYDVKM. Trimming took 6 bases from V and 7 from J; bases not matched to a gene: 12. The CDR3 loop reads CASRRLAARGNEQFF. CDR3 coding DNA: TGTGCCAGCAGGAGGCTAGCGGCGCGCGGGAATGAGCAGTTCTTC. The full variable domain, in which reference TRBV28 and TRBJ2-1 provide the parts outside the CDR3, is DVKVTQSSRYLVKRTGEKVFLECVQDMDHENMFWYRQDPGLGLRLIYFSYDVKMKEKGDIPEGYSVSREKKERFSLILESASTNQTSMYLCASRRLAARGNEQFFGPGTRLTVL.